The 23 T cell receptor beta chains presented below share a single source sample, sequenced in a study of cytomegalovirus exposure and HLA in healthy donors. PCR amplification relied on 60 Vbeta primers (plus 13 Jbeta primers). Sequencing used immunoSEQ multiplex PCR; TCRdb keeps in-frame clones, though not all of them. The profile shows under 200,000 clones, 80% to 90% of them singletons. The sequenced sample consisted of PBMCs. The receptors were sampled from a man aged 18 to 30 in good health and CMV-seropositive.

This clone was seen more than once but under ten times. V and J are TRBV6-5 and TRBJ2-2, with a weak D call TRBD2 (6 bases). Germline CDR1 MNHEY, CDR2 SVGAGI. This CDR3 is 15 amino acids long. Between the trimmed V and J ends, which lost 0 bases and 7 bases, there was a span of 12 bases. This CDR3 is CASSYSLEGYGELFF. DNA for the CDR3: TGTGCCAGCAGTTACTCGCTGGAGGGGTACGGGGAGCTGTTTTTT.

V is TRBV2 and J is TRBJ2-7, with 8 bases aligning to TRBD2. This CDR3 comprises 11 residues. The trim removed 9 bases at V and 6 bases at J, leaving 4 bases unmatched. Germline CDR1 SNHLY, CDR2 FYNNEI. The CDR3 DNA reads TGTGCCAGAGGGGCGGGAGGCGAGCAGTACTTC. Amino acid sequence: CARGAGGEQYF.

This chain connects TRBV11-2 to TRBJ2-1; 9 bases agree with TRBD2. Germline CDR1 is SGHAT and CDR2 is FQNNGV. The CDR3 length is 16 residues. With V trimmed by 1 base and J by 3 bases, 4 bases remained unmatched. The CDR3 protein is CASSLGGSGGYNEQFF. CDR3 coding DNA: TGTGCCAGCAGCTTAGGAGGTAGCGGGGGCTACAATGAGCAGTTCTTC.

J is TRBJ2-2 and V is TRBV7-3; 7 bases match TRBD2. CDR3 size: 15 residues. The ends lost 2 bases at V and 0 bases at J; junction bases unmatched: 0. CDR1 and CDR2 (germline): SGHTA, FQGTGA. The CDR3 is CASSLGTTNTGELFF. In DNA, the CDR3 is TGTGCCAGCAGCTTAGGGACTACGAACACCGGGGAGCTGTTTTTT.

V usage is TRBV2 and J usage is TRBJ1-5, with a possible D match to TRBD1 (6 bases). The CDR3 spans 13 residues. Germline values: CDR1 SNHLY, CDR2 FYNNEI. Between the trimmed V and J ends, which lost 6 bases and 4 bases, there was a span of 10 bases. CDR3 in DNA: TGTGCCAGCAGGACGGGACAAAATCAGCCCCAGCATTTT. Its translation is CASRTGQNQPQHF.

The chain employs TRBV6-1 and TRBJ2-7; no firm D call. Germline V lookup: CDR1 MNHNS, CDR2 SASEGT. The CDR3 loop spans 11 amino acids. V was clipped by 3 bases and J by 4 bases, with 4 bases between them. In DNA form, the CDR3 reads TGTGCCAGCAGTGAGTATTACGAGCAGTACTTC. Translating it yields CASSEYYEQYF.

This sequence joins TRBV5-1 and TRBJ2-3, with D unclear. V lost 1 base to trimming and J lost 4 bases, with 7 bases between them. Germline lookup yields CDR1 SGHRS and CDR2 YFSETQ. The CDR3 is 13 amino acids. The CDR3 DNA reads as TGCGCCAGCAGCTTGACGGTCGCAGATACGCAGTATTTT. Amino acids: CASSLTVADTQYF.

The rearrangement links TRBV5-1 to TRBJ1-1; maybe TRBD1 (6 bases). Trimming pared 0 bases from V and 1 base from J, leaving 16 bases between. CDR3 length equals 17 residues. Germline lookup yields CDR1 SGHRS and CDR2 YFSETQ. The CDR3 nucleotides read TGCGCCAGCAGCTTGGGGGGACTAAGGACAGCGAACACTGAAGCTTTCTTT. It encodes CASSLGGLRTANTEAFF.

The chain is built from TRBV18 and TRBJ1-5; TRBD1 matches 9 bases. Germline assignment: CDR1 KGHSH and CDR2 LQKENI. V shed 5 bases, J shed 6 bases, and the junction held 5 bases outside the gene matches. The CDR3 runs to 14 residues. The CDR3 nucleotides read TGTGCCAGCTCAACGACGGGACAGGGTCAGCCCCAGCATTTT. It yields the protein CASSTTGQGQPQHF.

This chain connects TRBV27 to TRBJ1-6, with D possibly matching TRBD1 (6 bases). V lost 6 bases and J 7 bases, leaving 19 bases between the germline ends. Per germline, CDR1 MNHEY and CDR2 SMNVEV (reference sequence). The CDR3 has 16 amino acids. DNA of the CDR3: TGTGCCAGCAGCCCATCGGGGTGGCAGGGGAATTCACCCCTCCACTTT. Translation: CASSPSGWQGNSPLHF.

The chain uses TRBV25-1 and TRBJ1-4, with TRBD1 as a possible D gene (6 bases). Germline V gene sequence: CDR1 MGHDK, CDR2 SYGVNS. This CDR3 has 15 residues. V lost 3 bases to trimming and J lost 1 base, with 9 bases between them. The CDR3 reads CASSDTRGTNEKLFF. The CDR3 DNA is TGTGCCAGCAGTGATACCAGGGGAACTAATGAAAAACTGTTTTTT.

The chain combines TRBV19 with TRBJ2-3; tentative D call: TRBD1 (6 bases). The CDR3 spans 15 residues. V lost 5 bases and J lost 0, with 12 bases in between. Germline V CDR1 and CDR2: LNHDA, SQIVND (reference sequence). The CDR3 DNA sequence: TGTGCCAGTAGTTCCTACAGGGTCAGCACAGATACGCAGTATTTT. This encodes CASSSYRVSTDTQYF.

This chain connects TRBV7-8 to TRBJ2-7; D may be TRBD2 (5 bases). Per the germline V gene, CDR1 is SGHVS and CDR2 is FQNEAQ. This CDR3 has 15 amino acids. V lost 5 bases and J lost 5, with 19 bases in between. The CDR3 sequence: CASSHPPGKENEQYF. CDR3 sequence (DNA): TGTGCCAGCAGCCACCCGCCGGGGAAAGAGAACGAGCAGTACTTC.

This clone was found a few times. The chain carries TRBV5-4 and TRBJ2-7; 7 bases fit TRBD1. This CDR3 spans 15 amino acids. Trimming cost V 1 base and J 4 bases; bases outside gene matches: 8. Germline V gene lookup returns CDR1 SGHNT and CDR2 YYREEE (reference sequence). The CDR3 reads CASSLMSGGRYEQYF. CDR3 coding DNA: TGTGCCAGCAGCTTGATGTCAGGGGGACGGTACGAGCAGTACTTC.

The sample holds one count of this clone. The junction and the germline gene differ at one end; a read error may be behind it. The V call is TRBV7-9, the J call TRBJ1-2, with D maybe TRBD1 (5 bases). This CDR3 is 12 amino acids long. Germline CDR1 reads SEHNR; CDR2 reads FQNEAQ (reference sequence). CDR3 nucleotides: TGTTCCAGCAGCCAGCAGGGTTATGGCTACACCTTC. It encodes CSSSQQGYGYTF.

The genes are TRBV14 and TRBJ1-1; maybe TRBD1 (5 bases). This CDR3 comprises 15 residues. Per the germline V gene, CDR1 is SGHDN and CDR2 is FVKESK. Trimming removed 2 bases at V and 2 bases at J, with 12 bases between. Written as DNA, the CDR3 is TGTGCCAGCAGCCAATGGGGCGGAATAAACACTGAAGCTTTCTTT. Amino acid sequence: CASSQWGGINTEAFF.

The CDR3 bases are TGTGCCAGCAGCTTAGAGCGGGGATCTTCCTACAATGAGCAGTTCTTC. This encodes CASSLERGSSYNEQFF. This chain connects TRBV11-3 to TRBJ2-1, with a weak D call TRBD2 (6 bases). V lost 0 bases to trimming and J lost 1 base, with 10 bases between them. Germline assignment: CDR1 SGHNT and CDR2 YENEEA. The CDR3 loop spans 16 amino acids. Based on the CDR3 plus reference TRBV11-3 and TRBJ2-1, the full variable domain is EAGVVQSPRYKIIEKKQPVAFWCNPISGHNTLYWYLQNLGQGPELLIRYENEEAVDDSQLPKDRFSAERLKGVDSTLKIQPAELGDSAVYLCASSLERGSSYNEQFFGPGTRLTVL.

This chain links TRBV7-3 with TRBJ1-4; 7 bases are a match to TRBD1. The CDR3 consists of 15 residues. Germline V gene lookup returns CDR1 SGHTA and CDR2 FQGTGA. V lost 5 bases and J lost 6; bases outside the gene matches: 9. The CDR3 here is CASSPTGSSDEKLFF. In nucleotides, the CDR3 is TGTGCCAGCAGCCCGACAGGGTCAAGCGATGAAAAACTGTTTTTT.

With regard to this clone: One end of the junction fails to match germline, which may point to a read error. The V and J genes are TRBV30 and TRBJ1-6; D might be TRBD1 (6 bases). The CDR3 spans 15 residues. Germline CDR1 and CDR2: GTSNPN and SVGIG (reference sequence). The CDR3 here is CAWNRAPFGNSPPHF. The CDR3 nucleotides are TGTGCCTGGAACAGGGCTCCGTTTGGGAATTCACCCCCCCACTTT.

This clone was seen a single time. The V and J genes are TRBV6-5 and TRBJ1-1; no clear D. Trimming pared 2 bases from V and 5 bases from J, leaving 9 bases between. The germline CDR1 and CDR2 sequences are MNHEY and SVGAGI. The CDR3 is 13 residues long. The CDR3 DNA reads TGTGCCAGCAGTTACGTAGCGGGGACTGAAGCTTTCTTT. This encodes CASSYVAGTEAFF.

This sequence joins TRBV5-1 and TRBJ1-4; D remains unclear. With 0 bases removed from V and 5 bases from J, the gap between germline ends came to 11 bases. Germline V gene data show CDR1 as SGHRS and CDR2 as YFSETQ. The CDR3 loop spans 15 amino acids. CDR3 sequence (DNA): TGCGCCAGCAGCTTGGGTGCGGCCCCAAATGAAAAACTGTTTTTT. Translating gives CASSLGAAPNEKLFF.

The chain uses TRBV9 and TRBJ2-2; TRBD2 agrees at 8 bases. This CDR3 comprises 17 residues. Trimming cost V 0 bases and J 2 bases; bases outside gene matches: 6. Germline loops: CDR1 SGDLS, CDR2 YYNGEE. CDR3 nucleotide sequence: TGTGCCAGCAGCGTAGTAACTAGCGGAGCCAACACCGGGGAGCTGTTTTTT. It codes for CASSVVTSGANTGELFF.

The V call is TRBV5-4, the J call TRBJ1-1; 10 positions agree with TRBD1. The V and J ends lost 1 base and 6 bases, in that order; junction bases with no gene match: 6. The germline gives CDR1 SGHNT, CDR2 YYREEE (reference sequence). This CDR3 has 15 amino acids. The CDR3 DNA follows: TGTGCCAGCAGCTTGCTGGGGACAGGGGATGCTGAAGCTTTCTTT. Translating it yields CASSLLGTGDAEAFF.